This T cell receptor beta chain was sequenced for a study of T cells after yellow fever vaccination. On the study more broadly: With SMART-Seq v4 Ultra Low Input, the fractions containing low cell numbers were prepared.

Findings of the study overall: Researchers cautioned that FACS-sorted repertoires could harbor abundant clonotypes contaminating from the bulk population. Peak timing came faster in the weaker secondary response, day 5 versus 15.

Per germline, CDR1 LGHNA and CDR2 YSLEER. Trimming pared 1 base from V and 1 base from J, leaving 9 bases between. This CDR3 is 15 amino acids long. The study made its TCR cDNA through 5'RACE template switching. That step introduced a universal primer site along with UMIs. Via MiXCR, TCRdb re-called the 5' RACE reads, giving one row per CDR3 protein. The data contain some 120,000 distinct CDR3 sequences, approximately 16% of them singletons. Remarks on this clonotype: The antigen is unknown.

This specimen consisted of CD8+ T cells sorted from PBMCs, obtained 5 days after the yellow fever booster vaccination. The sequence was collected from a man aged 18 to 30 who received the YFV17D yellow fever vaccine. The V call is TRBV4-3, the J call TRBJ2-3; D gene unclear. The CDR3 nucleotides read TGCGCCAGCAGCCAAGTCCCCGGACGCACAGATACGCAGTATTTT. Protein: CASSQVPGRTDTQYF.